A selection of T cell receptor beta chains follows, all from one sample in a study of T cells after yellow fever vaccination. TCRdb called the 5' RACE reads again in MiXCR, with one record for every CDR3 protein. The table has under 400,000 distinct CDR3 sequences, under 15% seen once. The sample here was CD4+ T cells sorted from PBMCs, taken 15 days after the yellow fever booster vaccination. These receptors all come from a man younger than 35 who received the YFV17D yellow fever vaccine. CDR3s include the opening cysteine and the closing phenylalanine or tryptophan. D genes are given only for firm matches. Clone size is given for some rows only: seen once, a few or many times, or a class if the clone is expanded.

>TRBJ1-6|TRBV4-2|.|.
TGTGCCAGCAGCCAAGACTTAATAGGGCGGGGTAATTCACCCCTCCACTTT
CASSQDLIGRGNSPLHF
>TRBJ2-7|TRBV14|few|.
TGTGCCAGCAGCCAAGACCGGAATTCCGAGCAGTACTTC
CASSQDRNSEQYF
>TRBJ2-4|TRBV11-1|few|.
TGTGCCAGCAGCTTAGGAGGGGTAAACATTCAGTACTTC
CASSLGGVNIQYF
>TRBJ1-6|TRBV12-3/TRBV12-4|.|.
TGTGCCAGCAGTTTATCGGGGGGGCCTGGGTCACCCCTCCACTTT
CASSLSGGPGSPLHF
>TRBJ2-5|TRBV7-9|few|TRBD1
TGTGCCAGCAGCTTAAGGACAGGGGACAAGACCCAGTACTTC
CASSLRTGDKTQYF
>TRBJ2-2|TRBV4-1|many|.
TGCGCCAGCAGCCAAGGAGGGGTCAGGGGCACCGGGGAGCTGTTTTTT
CASSQGGVRGTGELFF
>TRBJ2-5|TRBV7-3|.|.
TGTGCCAGCAGCTTAAGTCGGTGGGGAGAGACCCAGTACTTC
CASSLSRWGETQYF
>TRBJ2-1|TRBV12-5|few|TRBD2
TGTGCTAGTGGTTTGGTACCCGGCGGGGGGGCAGGGAGTGATGAGCAGTTCTTC
CASGLVPGGGAGSDEQFF
>TRBJ2-3|TRBV30|.|TRBD2
TGTGCCTGGAGTCGAGGACTAGCGGGGGGCACAGATACGCAGTATTTT
CAWSRGLAGGTDTQYF
>TRBJ1-5|TRBV5-6|few|.
TGTGCCAGCAGCTTGCGGCCAGGGGTAGGTCAGCCCCAGCATTTT
CASSLRPGVGQPQHF
>TRBJ2-1|TRBV24-1|.|.
TGTGCCACCAGTGATTTCAACGATAATGAGCAGTTCTTC
CATSDFNDNEQFF
>TRBJ2-5|TRBV29-1|.|.
TGCAGCGTTGGCTGGTGCGGTATTGCGGAGACCCAGTACTTC
CSVGWCGIAETQYF
>TRBJ2-1|TRBV7-2|.|TRBD1
TGTGCCAGCTGTAGGGGGCCCTACAATGAGCAGTTCTTC
CASCRGPYNEQFF
>TRBJ1-1|TRBV12-3/TRBV12-4|.|.
TGTGCCAGCAGTTTTGGGGGGCACCTCACTGAAGCTTTCTTT
CASSFGGHLTEAFF
>TRBJ1-6|TRBV7-3|.|.
TGTGCCAGCAGCTCCTTGTATAATTCACCCCTCCACTTT
CASSSLYNSPLHF
>TRBJ1-2|TRBV2|many|TRBD1
TGTGCCAGCAACCTACAGGGGTCTAACTATGGCTACACCTTC
CASNLQGSNYGYTF
>TRBJ1-1|TRBV28|.|.
TGTGCCAGCAGCCCGGGACGCGGAATAGCTTTCTTT
CASSPGRGIAFF
>TRBJ2-1|TRBV5-1|few|TRBD1
TGCGCCAGCGGAGGACAGGGCAGGAATGAGCAGTTCTTC
CASGGQGRNEQFF
>TRBJ2-3|TRBV5-6|.|.
TGTGCCAGCAGCTTGGGGTCTACAGGAGATACGCAGTATTTT
CASSLGSTGDTQYF
>TRBJ2-3|TRBV4-2|few|TRBD2
TGTGCCAGCAGCCAAGGCTCCCTTAGCGGGGGGGTAGATACGCAGTATTTT
CASSQGSLSGGVDTQYF
>TRBJ2-3|TRBV27|few|.
TGTGCCAGCAGTTTAGAGCAGTCCGGAGCAGATACGCAGTATTTT
CASSLEQSGADTQYF
>TRBJ2-1|TRBV20-1|few|.
TGCAGTGCTACAGGGAATGAGCAGTTCTTC
CSATGNEQFF
>TRBJ1-4|TRBV4-3|.|.
TGCGCCAGCAGCCAAGATGTCGGTGGAACTAATGAAAAACTGTTTTTT
CASSQDVGGTNEKLFF
>TRBJ2-6|TRBV7-8|few|.
TGTGCCAGCAGCTTAGTCCCCCGGGGATACTCTGGGGCCAACGTCCTGACTTTC
CASSLVPRGYSGANVLTF
>TRBJ1-6|TRBV7-6|many|.
TGTGCCAGCAGCCCCGATCAAAATTCACCCCTCCACTTT
CASSPDQNSPLHF
>TRBJ2-3|TRBV7-2|.|TRBD2
TGTGCCAGCAGCTTAGTCACCCAAGGCGGGGGGGCCTCCACAGATACGCAGTATTTT
CASSLVTQGGGASTDTQYF
>TRBJ1-1|TRBV18|few|.
TGTGCCAGCTCAGAAACAGGGCCGAACACTGAAGCTTTCTTT
CASSETGPNTEAFF
>TRBJ2-2|TRBV6-5|many|TRBD2
TGTGCCGCTACTAGCGGGGGATGGGACACCGGGGAGCTGTTTTTT
CAATSGGWDTGELFF
>TRBJ1-2|TRBV20-1|.|TRBD1
TGCAGTGCTAGAGCCGAGGACAGGGACGATGGCTACACCTTC
CSARAEDRDDGYTF
>TRBJ1-2|TRBV27|few|.
TGTGCCAGCAGTTTACCCACAGGGTTGGGTGGCTACACCTTC
CASSLPTGLGGYTF
>TRBJ1-3|TRBV6-5|.|TRBD1
TGTGCCAGCAGTTACGGGCAGGGGGTTACCACCACATATTTT
CASSYGQGVTTTYF
>TRBJ2-4|TRBV7-2|.|TRBD1
TGTGCCAGCAGCTCGCCGGGGACAGGGGGAAACATTCAGTACTTC
CASSSPGTGGNIQYF
>TRBJ2-5|TRBV6-5|.|.
TGTGCCAGCAGCCTCGAGAGGGGGGGACCGGGAAACAAGGAGACCCAGTACTTC
CASSLERGGPGNKETQYF
>TRBJ1-1|TRBV29-1|many|.
TGCAGCGTTGAGCCCCGGGGAGGGGACACTGAAGCTTTCTTT
CSVEPRGGDTEAFF
>TRBJ1-2|TRBV15|few|.
TGTGCCACCAGCAGAGAACGGTTGGGCTACACCTTC
CATSRERLGYTF
>TRBJ2-1|TRBV9|.|.
TGTGCCAGCAGCGTCTTGTCGCGGGGGCACAATGAGCAGTTCTTC
CASSVLSRGHNEQFF
>TRBJ1-1|TRBV6-2/TRBV6-3|few|.
TGTGCCAGCAGTCAACAGAGGGACACTGAAGCTTTCTTT
CASSQQRDTEAFF
>TRBJ2-7|TRBV7-2|.|.
TGTGCCAGCAGCTTAGCCGGGGAGCAGTACTTC
CASSLAGEQYF
>TRBJ2-3|TRBV4-2|.|TRBD1
TGTGCCAGCAGTCAATTAAACAGGGGGCAGGGGACAGATACGCAGTATTTT
CASSQLNRGQGTDTQYF
>TRBJ2-1|TRBV7-2|.|.
TGTGCCAGCAGCCTGTTCTCCGGGACGGGAAATGAGCAGTTCTTC
CASSLFSGTGNEQFF
>TRBJ2-1|TRBV20-1|.|.
TGCAGTGCTTGGGCCTACAGGGAGCAGTTCTTC
CSAWAYREQFF
>TRBJ2-5|TRBV6-6|.|.
TGTGCCAGCAGTTACTGGGGGGGGCATGAGACCCAGTACTTC
CASSYWGGHETQYF
>TRBJ2-3|TRBV5-1|few|.
TGCGCCAGCAGCTCGCCGGACTCCGATACGCAGTATTTT
CASSSPDSDTQYF
>TRBJ1-1|TRBV7-9|few|.
TGTGCCAGCAGCTTAGAAGGGGGTGGGCGTGAAGCTTTCTTT
CASSLEGGGREAFF
>TRBJ2-7|TRBV7-2|.|.
TGTGCCAGCAGCCAGAGGGGTGAGCAGTACTTC
CASSQRGEQYF
>TRBJ2-3|TRBV9|.|TRBD2
TGTGCCAGCAGCGCCCTTTGGGGGGGAATAGATACGCAGTATTTT
CASSALWGGIDTQYF
>TRBJ2-7|TRBV5-5|.|.
TGTGCCAGCAGCTCACGGGACGGGTACGAGCAGTACTTC
CASSSRDGYEQYF
>TRBJ1-1|TRBV18|few|TRBD1
TGTGCCAGCTCACCAAGATGGACAGGGGTGAACACTGAAGCTTTCTTT
CASSPRWTGVNTEAFF